Shown below are 16 T cell receptor beta chains from a single sample sequenced in a study of T cell responses to AZD1222 COVID-19 vaccine. TCRdb's table, derived via immunoSEQ multiplex PCR, lists solely in-frame clones and lacks some. Of about 130,000 clones in the sample, 75% to 90% were seen once. Sequencing used peripheral blood, obtained on day 0 of AZD1222 vaccination. Receptors were obtained from an adult in good health.

This chain links TRBV10-2 with TRBJ1-1, with D possibly matching TRBD1 (5 bases). Per germline, CDR1 WSHSY and CDR2 SAAADI. The CDR3 is made up of 16 amino acids. V dropped 3 bases and J dropped 5 bases, with 19 bases sitting between them. The CDR3 sequence is CASSDVKGDSATEAFF. As DNA, the CDR3 is TGCGCCAGCAGTGATGTTAAAGGGGATTCGGCGACTGAAGCTTTCTTT.

J is TRBJ1-2 and V is TRBV5-1; no firm D call. Trimming left V 4 bases short and J 3 bases short, with 16 bases between. The CDR3 is made up of 15 amino acids. CDR1 is SGHRS, CDR2 YFSETQ, per germline. CDR3 in amino acids: CASSPRARGDYGYTF. The CDR3 nucleotides read TGCGCCAGCAGCCCCCGGGCCCGCGGGGACTATGGCTACACCTTC.

The J gene is TRBJ2-7, the V gene TRBV5-6; D is possibly TRBD1 or TRBD2 (5 bases each). CDR3 size: 16 residues. Germline V gene data show CDR1 as SGHDT and CDR2 as YYEEEE. With 4 bases removed from V and 2 bases from J, the gap between germline ends came to 19 bases. The CDR3 spells CASSLNGQKGPYEQYF. As DNA, the CDR3 is TGTGCCAGCAGCCTGAATGGGCAGAAGGGACCCTACGAGCAGTACTTC.

The rearrangement joins TRBV28 to TRBJ2-4; no definite D call. CDR1 MDHEN and CDR2 SYDVKM come from the germline V gene. V was shortened by 5 bases and J by 4 bases, with 15 bases between the two germline ends. This CDR3 is 15 amino acids long. The DNA of the CDR3 is TGTGCCAGCAGTGACCGCATCTCTTCTAAAAACATTCAGTACTTC. Amino acids: CASSDRISSKNIQYF.

The CDR3 loop is CASSEGAPGELFF. The DNA for the CDR3 is TGCGCCAGCAGCGAGGGGGCCCCCGGGGAGCTGTTTTTT. V gene TRBV5-1 combines with J gene TRBJ2-2; 7 nucleotides match TRBD1. V lost 4 bases to trimming and J lost 6 bases; unmatched junction nucleotides: 3. CDR1 is SGHRS and CDR2 is YFSETQ in the germline V gene. This CDR3 region has 13 residues. Variable domain in full (rest from reference TRBV5-1 and TRBJ2-2): KAGVTQTPRYLIKTRGQQVTLSCSPISGHRSVSWYQQTPGQGLQFLFEYFSETQRNKGNFPGRFSGRQFSNSRSEMNVSTLELGDSALYLCASSEGAPGELFFGEGSRLTVL.

The J gene is TRBJ2-5, the V gene TRBV7-8; D is uncertain. The CDR3 extends over 16 amino acids. Per germline, CDR1 SGHVS and CDR2 FQNEAQ. The V end lost 2 bases, the J end lost 0 bases, and 13 bases lay between the germline ends. The CDR3 spells CASSLSHKEYQETQYF. The CDR3 region has the DNA TGTGCCAGCAGCTTATCACACAAGGAGTACCAAGAGACCCAGTACTTC.

A note on this clone: The same CDR3 can be traced to other DNA sequences in this sample. V and J are TRBV6-5 and TRBJ1-2, with D possibly being TRBD1 (5 bases). The CDR3 contains 13 residues. V was cut by 3 bases and J by 2 bases, with 7 bases left in between. Germline CDR1 is MNHEY and CDR2 is SVGAGI. CDR3 in amino acids: CASSYGGNYGYTF. The CDR3 region has the DNA TGTGCCAGCAGTTATGGGGGGAACTATGGCTACACCTTC.

The rearrangement links TRBV6-5 to TRBJ1-2; D unclear. CDR3 length: 14 amino acids. The germline V gene has CDR1 MNHEY and CDR2 SVGAGI. V lost 6 bases and J lost 0, with 11 bases in between. The CDR3 sequence: CASRTGLPNYGYTF. The CDR3 nucleotides are TGTGCCAGCAGAACCGGGTTACCTAACTATGGCTACACCTTC.

CDR3 sequence reads: CASRGAYEQYF. In nucleotides, the CDR3 is TGTGCCAGCAGAGGGGCCTACGAGCAGTACTTC. The chain recombines TRBV3-1 (or the pseudogene TRBV3-2) with TRBJ2-7, with TRBD1 as a possible D gene (5 bases). Germline CDR1 and CDR2: LGHDT and YNNKEL (reference sequence). This CDR3 has 11 residues. Trimming stripped 6 bases from V and 2 bases from J, with 5 bases between.

The V and J genes are TRBV2 and TRBJ2-3; weak D call: TRBD1 (6 bases). Trimming left V 5 bases short and J 0 bases short, with 12 bases between. CDR3 length equals 15 residues. Germline values: CDR1 SNHLY, CDR2 FYNNEI. This CDR3 reads CASSTRQVSTDTQYF. CDR3 DNA sequence: TGTGCCAGCAGTACGCGACAGGTTAGCACAGATACGCAGTATTTT.

V usage is TRBV24-1 and J usage is TRBJ2-7; D is possibly TRBD2 (6 bases). Germline V gene lookup returns CDR1 KGHDR and CDR2 SFDVKD. This CDR3 comprises 19 residues. V was cut by 2 bases and J by 5 bases, with 27 bases left in between. The CDR3 is CATSDSDLAGSRAIHEQYF. The DNA for the CDR3 is TGTGCCACCAGTGATTCTGACCTGGCGGGGTCCAGGGCTATCCACGAGCAGTACTTC.

The genes are TRBV11-3 and TRBJ1-1; 9 nucleotides match TRBD1. The V gene's germline CDR1 is SGHNT and CDR2 YENEEA. The CDR3 runs 17 residues. V trimming: 6 bases; J trimming: 4 bases; junction bases outside the gene matches: 15. CDR3 sequence reads: CASSHKRTGGTITEAFF. CDR3 DNA sequence: TGTGCCAGCAGTCATAAACGAACAGGGGGCACGATCACTGAAGCTTTCTTT.

V gene TRBV5-1 combines with J gene TRBJ2-3; D is perhaps TRBD1 (6 bases). CDR1 SGHRS and CDR2 YFSETQ come from the germline V gene. The V end was cut by 4 bases, the J end by 3 bases, with 21 bases between. This CDR3 is 17 amino acids long. CDR3 bases: TGCGCCAGCAGCGACCGGAGTTGGGGGCATCATACAGATACGCAGTATTTT. Translation: CASSDRSWGHHTDTQYF.

The V and J genes are TRBV6-5 and TRBJ2-1; TRBD1 is a possible D gene (5 bases). Looked up from germline, CDR1 is MNHEY and CDR2 is SVGAGI. CDR3 length: 15 residues. The germline V and J ends were trimmed by 6 bases and 2 bases, with 14 bases remaining between them. As DNA, the CDR3 is TGTGCCAGCAGCTTAGGACAAGTCGCCTACAATGAGCAGTTCTTC. Translation gives CASSLGQVAYNEQFF.

This clone was seen once. The rearrangement links TRBV6-5 to TRBJ1-1, with D perhaps TRBD1 (5 bases). The V gene lost 8 bases and the J gene lost 10 bases, with 23 bases spanning the gap. CDR3 length: 14 amino acids. Looked up from germline, CDR1 is MNHEY and CDR2 is SVGAGI. The CDR3 DNA is TGTGCCAGCTCAAGCAGCGTGGGGCGAGGCGGAGCTTTCTTT. Translating it yields CASSSSVGRGGAFF.

Turning to this clone: Distinct nucleotide sequences in the sample also encode this CDR3. V and J are TRBV5-1 and TRBJ1-6; D is unresolved. CDR1 and CDR2 (germline): SGHRS, YFSETQ. V lost 1 base and J 5 bases, leaving 7 bases between the germline ends. This CDR3 has 14 residues. This CDR3 is CASSLFGDNSPLHF. The CDR3 DNA reads as TGCGCCAGCAGCTTGTTCGGGGATAATTCACCCCTCCACTTT.